This paragraph reports one T cell receptor beta chain. This sample is drawn from a study of blood T cells in healthy people across ages. V gave up 3 bases and J gave up 7 bases, with 18 bases separating them. CDR3 length: 15 amino acids. CDR1 and CDR2 from the germline V gene are MDHEN and SYDVKM. Next came a second PCR, run for about 7 to 12 cycles, which used a sample-barcoded 5' primer along with a J-beta primer mix. TCRdb passed the 5' RACE reads through MiXCR, listing each CDR3 protein once. The repertoire holds around 1,500,000 distinct CDR3 sequences, about 30% seen once, with more than 6% in the top ten. The authors extracted at least 5.5 micrograms of total RNA per sample.

The clonotype comes from a woman younger than 45 in good health. Source material: blood. This chain connects TRBV28 to TRBJ1-2; the D gene is possibly TRBD1 (5 bases). CDR3 bases: TGTGCCAGCAGTTTCGGGCAGGGTATCAGGCTTGGCTACACCTTC. Its translation: CASSFGQGIRLGYTF.